A single sample gave rise to the 3 T cell receptor beta chains below, sequenced in a study of cytomegalovirus exposure and HLA in healthy donors. A multiplex PCR was run with 60 Vbeta primers and 13 Jbeta primers. Generated by immunoSEQ multiplex PCR, the TCRdb table keeps only in-frame clones and is missing some. The sample contains fewer than 250,000 clones, about 72% of which appear only once. Sequencing used PBMCs. All receptors derive from a male donor in good health and CMV-seronegative.

Concerning this clone: At one end, the junction sequence differs from germline, possibly due to a read error. The chain is built from TRBV2 and TRBJ2-3; 9 bases are shared with TRBD1. Germline loops: CDR1 SNHLY, CDR2 FYNNEI. This CDR3 is 14 amino acids long. The CDR3 coding sequence is TGTGCCAGCAGTGAAAGCAGAGACCGGGACAGGGTATTTTTT. Translation gives CASSESRDRDRVFF.

The chain recombines TRBV29-1 with TRBJ2-7; 16 nucleotides align to TRBD2. CDR3 size: 18 residues. Trimming took 7 bases from V and 1 from J; bases not matched to a gene: 13. Germline CDR1 and CDR2: SQVTM and ANQGSEA. CDR3 DNA sequence: TGCAGCGCCACTGGGACTAGCGGGAGGGCCCTCGCTTCCTACGAGCAGTACTTC. The encoded protein is CSATGTSGRALASYEQYF.

V and J are TRBV5-1 and TRBJ2-1; 10 nucleotides align to TRBD2. The CDR3 has 17 residues. V lost 9 bases and J lost 0; bases outside the gene matches: 12. Germline CDR1 SGHRS, CDR2 YFSETQ. CDR3 amino acids: CATCPGTSVSSYNEQFF. In nucleotides, the CDR3 is TGCGCCACCTGTCCCGGGACTAGCGTAAGCTCCTACAATGAGCAGTTCTTC.